This T cell receptor beta chain was sequenced in a study of OX40 agonist ivuxolimab in advanced cancers. The germline V gene has CDR1 SGHTA and CDR2 FQGTGA. The CDR3 consists of 15 residues. After removal of 4 bases from V and 3 bases from J, the junction contained 5 bases not matched to a gene. Individuals having autoimmune disease history or systemic immunosuppression were not enrolled. TCRdb's copy holds only in-frame clones and misses some; the assay was immunoSEQ multiplex PCR. The profile shows about 69,000 clones, 70% to 90% of them singletons. The source is an adult with an advanced solid tumor such as melanoma, head and neck, liver or kidney cancer. The chain employs TRBV7-3 and TRBJ1-2, with 10 bases that match TRBD1. Sequences were derived from CD4+ or CD8+ T cells sorted from blood, sampled in a trial of the OX40 agonist ivuxolimab. CDR3 sequence reads: CASSSGTGADYGYTF. CDR3 coding DNA: TGTGCCAGCAGCTCCGGGACAGGGGCGGACTATGGCTACACCTTC.